Listed below are T cell receptor beta chains from one sample, sequenced in a study of T cell responses to AZD1222 COVID-19 vaccine. Repertoires were generated with immunoSEQ multiplex PCR, while TCRdb's copy carries only in-frame clones and drops some. Counted here are roughly 140,000 clones, around 89% occurring once; the ten biggest clones make up approximately 4.5%. The sample here was peripheral blood, taken on day 0 of AZD1222 vaccination. The source is an adult in good health. The CDR3 runs from the conserved cysteine through the conserved F or W. The D gene is left open where the match is weak. Expanded clones are given a class, and other clones once, few, many or no size at all.

D gene	clone size	CDR3 length	V gene	J gene	CDR3 DNA	CDR3 protein
-	-	11	TRBV29-1	TRBJ2-3	TGCAGCTCCAGGGGCACAGATACGCAGTATTTT	CSSRGTDTQYF
-	-	17	TRBV19	TRBJ2-1	TGTGCCAGTAGTAGGGTAGGTGGGGGTGGCTCCTACAATGAGCAGTTCTTC	CASSRVGGGGSYNEQFF
-	-	15	TRBV6-2/TRBV6-3	TRBJ1-5	TGTGCCAGCAGTTACCACAGGGAGGGTGGCCAGCCCCAGCATTTT	CASSYHREGGQPQHF
TRBD1	-	16	TRBV7-9	TRBJ1-1	TGTGCCAGCAGCCCATCGCCGACAGGGGGCCACACTGAAGCTTTCTTT	CASSPSPTGGHTEAFF
-	-	13	TRBV9	TRBJ2-7	TGTGCCAGCAGCGCTTACACCGAGGGCGAGCAGTACTTC	CASSAYTEGEQYF
TRBD2	once	15	TRBV6-4	TRBJ2-3	TGTGCCAGCAGTGACGGACTAGCGGGGGGAGATACGCAGTATTTT	CASSDGLAGGDTQYF
-	-	16	TRBV13	TRBJ1-2	TGTGCCAGCAGCTCGTTTGGCGACCCCTCCGGATTAGGATACACCTTC	CASSSFGDPSGLGYTF
TRBD1	-	15	TRBV27	TRBJ1-1	TGTGCCAGCAGGAGGGACAGGGCTATGAACACTGAAGCTTTCTTT	CASRRDRAMNTEAFF
-	-	15	TRBV9	TRBJ1-4	TGTGCCAGCAGCGTAGGGGATAGGGATAATGAAAAACTGTTTTTT	CASSVGDRDNEKLFF
-	-	13	TRBV28	TRBJ1-6	TGTGCCAGCGACTACTCCTATAATTCACCCCTCCACTTT	CASDYSYNSPLHF